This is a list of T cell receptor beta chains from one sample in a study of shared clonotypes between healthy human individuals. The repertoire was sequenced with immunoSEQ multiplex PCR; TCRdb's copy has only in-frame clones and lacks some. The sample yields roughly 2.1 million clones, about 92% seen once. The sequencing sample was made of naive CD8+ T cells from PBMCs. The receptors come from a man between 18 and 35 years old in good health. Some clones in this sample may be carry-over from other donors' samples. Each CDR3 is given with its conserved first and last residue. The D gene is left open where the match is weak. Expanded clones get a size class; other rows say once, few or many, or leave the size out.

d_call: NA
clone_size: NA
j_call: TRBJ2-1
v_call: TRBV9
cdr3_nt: TGTGCCAGCAGCGTAACTGTCTCCCCCCTCTCTACCTCTATTTACAATGAGCAGTTCTTC
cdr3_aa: CASSVTVSPLSTSIYNEQFF

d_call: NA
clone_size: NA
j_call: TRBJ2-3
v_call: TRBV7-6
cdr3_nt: TGTGCCAGCAGCTTAGGGAGGAGGGAAAGCACAGATACGCAGTATTTT
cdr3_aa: CASSLGRRESTDTQYF

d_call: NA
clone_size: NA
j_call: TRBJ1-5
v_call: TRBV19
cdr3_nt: TGTGCCAGTAGTCTCGTCGGGACGGTTTCCCAGCATTTT
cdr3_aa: CASSLVGTVSQHF

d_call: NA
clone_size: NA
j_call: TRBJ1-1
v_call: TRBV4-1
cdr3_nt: TGCGCCAGCAGCCGGGGAATGAACACTGAAGCTTTCTTT
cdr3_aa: CASSRGMNTEAFF

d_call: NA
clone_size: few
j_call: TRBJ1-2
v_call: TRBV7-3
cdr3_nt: TGTGCCAGCGGGGGGTCGAGCTATGGCTACACCTTC
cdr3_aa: CASGGSSYGYTF

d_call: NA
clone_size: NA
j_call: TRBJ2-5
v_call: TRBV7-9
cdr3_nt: TGTGCCAGTCGCCCGACTTCCATACCCCAAGGGACCCAGTACTTC
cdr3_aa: CASRPTSIPQGTQYF

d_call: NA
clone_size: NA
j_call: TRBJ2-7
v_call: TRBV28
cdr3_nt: TGTGCCAGCACCCAGGACAGCTTCTACGAGCAGTACTTC
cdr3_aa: CASTQDSFYEQYF

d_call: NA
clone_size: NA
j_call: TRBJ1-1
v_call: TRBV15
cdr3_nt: TGTGCCACCAGCAGAACCAAGACGCGAATGAACACTGAAGCTTTCTTT
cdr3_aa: CATSRTKTRMNTEAFF

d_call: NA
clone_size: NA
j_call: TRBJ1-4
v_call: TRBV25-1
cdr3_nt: TGTGCCGCAGGGACGCACAAAGAAAAACTGTTTTTT
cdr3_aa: CAAGTHKEKLFF

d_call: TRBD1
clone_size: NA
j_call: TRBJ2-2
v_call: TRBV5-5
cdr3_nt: TGTGCCAGCAGCTTGGGGCGGGACAGGGAGGGGCTGTTTTTT
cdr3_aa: CASSLGRDREGLFF

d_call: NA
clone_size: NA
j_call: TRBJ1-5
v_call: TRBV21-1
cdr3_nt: TGTGCCAGCAGCTTATCATTGGGGGGACATAGCAATCAGCCCCAGCATTTT
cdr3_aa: CASSLSLGGHSNQPQHF

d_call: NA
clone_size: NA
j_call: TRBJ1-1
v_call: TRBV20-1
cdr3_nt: TGCAGTGCTAAAGGGACCCCTGAAGCTTTCTTT
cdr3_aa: CSAKGTPEAFF

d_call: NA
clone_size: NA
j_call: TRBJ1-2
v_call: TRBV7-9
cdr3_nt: TGTGCCAGCATCTCAAACCAGGGCGGTATAGGGGGCTACACCTTC
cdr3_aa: CASISNQGGIGGYTF

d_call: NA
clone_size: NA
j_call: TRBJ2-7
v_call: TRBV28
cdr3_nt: TGTGCCATCTCGACTTTTGGGGGATACGAGCAGTACTTC
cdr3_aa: CAISTFGGYEQYF

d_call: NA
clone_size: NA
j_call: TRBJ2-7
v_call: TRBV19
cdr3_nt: TGTGCCAGTAGTATAAGGCCTGCCTCCTCCTACGAGCAGTACTTC
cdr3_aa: CASSIRPASSYEQYF

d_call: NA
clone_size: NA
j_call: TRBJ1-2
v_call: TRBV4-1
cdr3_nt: TGCGCCAGCAGCCAAGTACAGGGACGACTCGACTATGGCTACACCTTC
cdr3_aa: CASSQVQGRLDYGYTF

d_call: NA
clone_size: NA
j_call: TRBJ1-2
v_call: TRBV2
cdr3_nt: TGTGCCAGCTTTTCGGTAAAAGGTGGCTACACCTTC
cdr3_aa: CASFSVKGGYTF

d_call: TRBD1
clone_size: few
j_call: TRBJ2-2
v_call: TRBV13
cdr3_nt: TGTGCCAGCAGCTCCGGACAGGGGGCACGGGAGCTGTTTTTT
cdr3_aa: CASSSGQGARELFF

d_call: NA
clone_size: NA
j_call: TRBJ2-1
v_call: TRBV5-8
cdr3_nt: TGTGCCAGCACCGATAGTGAAGGAGGGAACAATGAGCAGTTCTTC
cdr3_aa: CASTDSEGGNNEQFF

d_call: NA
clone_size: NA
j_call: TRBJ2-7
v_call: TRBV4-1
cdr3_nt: TGCGCCAGCAGCCAACTCGGGAAGGAGAGAAGAGGCTACGAGCAGTACTTC
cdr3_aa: CASSQLGKERRGYEQYF

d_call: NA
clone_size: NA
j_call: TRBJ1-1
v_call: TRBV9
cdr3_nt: TGTGCCAGCCAAACGGGTACAGGGAACACTGAAGCTTTCTTT
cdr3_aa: CASQTGTGNTEAFF

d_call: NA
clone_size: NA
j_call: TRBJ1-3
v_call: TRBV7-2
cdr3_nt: TGTGCCAGCAGCTTAGCAGTAGTTGAACTAGGAAACACCATATATTTT
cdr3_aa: CASSLAVVELGNTIYF

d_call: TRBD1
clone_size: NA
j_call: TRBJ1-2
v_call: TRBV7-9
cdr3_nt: TGTGCCAGCAGCGACAGGGATCTAGGTGGCTACACCTTC
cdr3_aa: CASSDRDLGGYTF

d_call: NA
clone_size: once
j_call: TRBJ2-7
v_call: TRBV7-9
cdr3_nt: TGTGCCAGCAGCTTAGGAGGGAACTACGAGCAGTACTTC
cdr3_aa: CASSLGGNYEQYF

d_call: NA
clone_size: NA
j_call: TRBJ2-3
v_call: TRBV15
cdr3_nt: TGTGCCACCAGTTTGACAGATACGCAGTATTTT
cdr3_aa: CATSLTDTQYF

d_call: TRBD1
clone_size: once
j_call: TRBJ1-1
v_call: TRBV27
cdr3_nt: TGTGCCAGCAGGGAACCCCTCACGACAGGGAAGGGGGTAGTGGGCTTCACTGAAGCTTTCTTT
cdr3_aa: CASREPLTTGKGVVGFTEAFF